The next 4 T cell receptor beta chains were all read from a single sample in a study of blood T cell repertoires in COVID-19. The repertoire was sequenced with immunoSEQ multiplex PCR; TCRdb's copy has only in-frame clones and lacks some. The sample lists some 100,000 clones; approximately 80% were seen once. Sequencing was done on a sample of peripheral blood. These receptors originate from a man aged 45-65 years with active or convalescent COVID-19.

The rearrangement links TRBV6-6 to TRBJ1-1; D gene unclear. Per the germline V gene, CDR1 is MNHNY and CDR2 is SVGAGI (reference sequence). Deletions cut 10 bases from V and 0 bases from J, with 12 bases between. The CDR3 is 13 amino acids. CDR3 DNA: TGTGCCATCTCGATGGAGTTGAACACTGAAGCTTTCTTT. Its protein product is CAISMELNTEAFF.

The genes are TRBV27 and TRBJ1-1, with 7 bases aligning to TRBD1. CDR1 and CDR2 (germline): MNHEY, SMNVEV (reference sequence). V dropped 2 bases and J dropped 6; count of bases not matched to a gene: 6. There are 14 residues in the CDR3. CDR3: CASSLTDRAPEAFF. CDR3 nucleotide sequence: TGTGCCAGCAGTTTAACAGACAGGGCCCCTGAAGCTTTCTTT.

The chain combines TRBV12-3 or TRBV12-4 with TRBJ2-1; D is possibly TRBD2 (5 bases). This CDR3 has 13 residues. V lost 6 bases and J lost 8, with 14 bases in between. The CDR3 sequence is CASRETGMYEQFF. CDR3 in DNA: TGTGCCAGCAGGGAAACGGGAATGTATGAGCAGTTCTTC.

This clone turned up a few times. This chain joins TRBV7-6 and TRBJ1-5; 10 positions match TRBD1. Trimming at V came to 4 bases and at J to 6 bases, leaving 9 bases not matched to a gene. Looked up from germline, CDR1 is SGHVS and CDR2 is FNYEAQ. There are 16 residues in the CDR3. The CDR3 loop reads CASSSMTGGEGQPQHF. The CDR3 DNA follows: TGTGCCAGCAGCTCAATGACAGGGGGCGAGGGTCAGCCCCAGCATTTT.